What follows describes a single T cell receptor (beta chain). This CDR3 comprises 14 residues. Trimming pared 2 bases from V and 1 base from J, leaving 6 bases between. Germline assignment: CDR1 SNHLY and CDR2 FYNNEI. These data belong to a study of blood T cell repertoires in COVID-19. Study information: Samples representing acute and convalescent COVID-19 were sourced from the United States, Italy and Spain. The analysed material was cDNA or gDNA that came from T cells, B-cell-depleted T cells, or PBMCs.

As processed by the authors: Nucleated cell counts were estimated from reference gene primer amplification. The protocol was immunoSEQ multiplex PCR, while the TCRdb copy is restricted to in-frame clones and leaves out a portion. From that table come the V and J calls and clone size; the DNA was used to work out D and trimming. The table shows a few hundred thousand clones, with approximately 85% occurring only once. The sequencing sample was made of peripheral blood. The sequence was obtained from a woman in her 70s with acute or convalescent COVID-19. The chain uses TRBV2 and TRBJ1-3; D not certain. The CDR3 here is CASSESRSGNTIYF. DNA for the CDR3: TGTGCCAGCAGTGAATCCAGGTCTGGAAACACCATATATTTT.